One sample yielded the 23 T cell receptor beta chains listed below, sequenced in a study of blood T cell repertoires in COVID-19. TCRdb's copy holds only in-frame clones and misses some; the assay was immunoSEQ multiplex PCR. The sample shows 100,000 to 150,000 clones, 70% to 75% of them seen only once. The sample comprised peripheral blood. The receptors come from a man aged 60 to 69 with acute or convalescent COVID-19.

The chain combines TRBV7-9 with TRBJ1-5; 10 nucleotides match TRBD1. Germline V CDR1 and CDR2: SEHNR, FQNEAQ (reference sequence). The CDR3 runs 17 residues. V was clipped by 1 base and J by 3 bases; unmatched bases: 6. The DNA of the CDR3 is TGTGCCAGCAGCTTAGGGCGGACAGGGGGTCTCAATCAGCCCCAGCATTTT. As protein: CASSLGRTGGLNQPQHF.

CDR3 in DNA: TGCGCCAGCAGCTCACAGGGACCCTTGAACACTGAAGCTTTCTTT. Encoded protein: CASSSQGPLNTEAFF. V usage is TRBV5-1 and J usage is TRBJ1-1; tentative D call: TRBD1 (6 bases). CDR1 is SGHRS and CDR2 is YFSETQ in the germline V gene. This CDR3 contains 15 residues. Trimming left V 3 bases short and J 0 bases short, with 12 bases between.

The rearrangement links TRBV7-3 to TRBJ2-3; 13 positions match TRBD2. This CDR3 has 16 amino acids. Germline loops: CDR1 SGHTA, CDR2 FQGTGA. The ends lost 4 bases at V and 6 bases at J; junction bases unmatched: 7. The chain's CDR3 is CASSSRLAGGRDTQYF. The CDR3 DNA reads TGTGCCAGCAGCTCAAGACTAGCGGGGGGTCGCGATACGCAGTATTTT. Combining the CDR3 with reference TRBV7-3 and TRBJ2-3 gives the whole variable domain GAGVSQTPSNKVTEKGKYVELRCDPISGHTALYWYRQSLGQGPEFLIYFQGTGAADDSGLPNDRFFAVRPEGSVSTLKIQRTERGDSAVYLCASSSRLAGGRDTQYFGPGTRLTVL.

This chain joins TRBV6-6 and TRBJ1-5; 9 bases map to TRBD1. Germline CDR1 and CDR2: MNHNY and SVGAGI (reference sequence). This CDR3 is 14 amino acids long. J lost 9 bases, V lost 6 bases, and 9 bases had no gene match. The CDR3 region is CASSPDRGQRPQHF. In DNA, the CDR3 is TGTGCCAGCAGCCCGGACAGGGGTCAGAGGCCCCAGCATTTT.

The chain uses TRBV5-4 and TRBJ2-2; TRBD2 matches at 9 bases. In germline, CDR1 is SGHNT, CDR2 YYREEE (reference sequence). CDR3 length: 20 residues. V shed 6 bases and J 3 bases; nucleotides not matched to a gene: 21. The CDR3 DNA reads TGTGCCAGCATCCCTAAAATAGCGGGAGACTCGAAGTCGGACACCGGGGAGCTGTTTTTT. Translated, it gives CASIPKIAGDSKSDTGELFF.

V usage is TRBV30 and J usage is TRBJ2-1; TRBD1 might be the D (5 bases). CDR1 is GTSNPN, CDR2 SVGIG, per germline (reference sequence). V was trimmed by 5 bases and J by 6 bases, leaving 17 bases between them. This CDR3 has 14 residues. The CDR3 spells CAWGKGPHSNEQFF. In DNA, the CDR3 is TGTGCCTGGGGGAAGGGGCCCCACTCCAATGAGCAGTTCTTC.

This sequence joins TRBV7-9 and TRBJ1-1; the D is unclear. The V and J ends lost 2 bases and 1 base respectively, with 20 bases between them. CDR1 and CDR2 from the germline V gene are SEHNR and FQNEAQ (reference sequence). This CDR3 spans 18 amino acids. The CDR3 spells CASSLWRGGPTSNTEAFF. The CDR3 DNA reads as TGTGCCAGCAGCTTATGGCGGGGAGGACCTACCTCGAACACTGAAGCTTTCTTT.

The V and J genes are TRBV5-1 and TRBJ2-5, with D tentatively TRBD1 (7 bases). Germline V gene data show CDR1 as SGHRS and CDR2 as YFSETQ. With 1 base removed from V and 4 bases from J, the gap between germline ends came to 17 bases. The CDR3 is 16 amino acids. The CDR3 bases are TGCGCCAGCAGCTTGAGCACCGGAGGGGGCAGAGAGACCCAGTACTTC. This gives the protein CASSLSTGGGRETQYF.

The chain recombines TRBV30 with TRBJ2-1; 7 positions match TRBD2. CDR3 size: 14 residues. Germline V gene data show CDR1 as GTSNPN and CDR2 as SVGIG (reference sequence). V lost 2 bases and J lost 5; bases outside the gene matches: 6. The CDR3 sequence is CAWSQGLTNNEQFF. CDR3 DNA: TGTGCCTGGAGTCAGGGACTAACAAACAATGAGCAGTTCTTC. Using reference TRBV30 and TRBJ2-1 for the parts outside the CDR3, the full variable domain is SQTIHQWPATLVQPVGSPLSLECTVEGTSNPNLYWYRQAAGRGLQLLFYSVGIGQISSEVPQNLSASRPQDRQFILSSKKLLLSDSGFYLCAWSQGLTNNEQFFGPGTRLTVL.

This chain uses TRBV2 with TRBJ1-2, with 9 bases lining up with TRBD1. Trimming at V came to 7 bases and at J to 10 bases, leaving 7 bases not matched to a gene. The germline V gene encodes CDR1 SNHLY and CDR2 FYNNEI. This CDR3 is 12 amino acids long. In DNA, the CDR3 is TGTGCCAGCATTCCCGACAGGGGGGTCTACACCTTC. Translating it yields CASIPDRGVYTF.

The chain joins TRBV7-6 to TRBJ2-1, with TRBD1 matching over 8 bases. There are 16 residues in the CDR3. Looked up from germline, CDR1 is SGHVS and CDR2 is FNYEAQ. J gave up 4 bases and V 4 bases, and 9 bases lay outside the gene matches. The DNA for the CDR3 is TGTGCCAGCAGCTCCCGCCCAGGGACAGGTTACAATGAGCAGTTCTTC. Protein sequence: CASSSRPGTGYNEQFF.

The chain uses TRBV6-5 and TRBJ2-7; 8 bases line up with TRBD1. This CDR3 contains 13 residues. Per the germline V gene, CDR1 is MNHEY and CDR2 is SVGAGI. J gave up 4 bases and V 6 bases, and 5 bases lay outside the gene matches. The CDR3 sequence is CASRRQGSYEQYF. CDR3 nucleotide sequence: TGTGCCAGCAGGCGACAGGGGTCGTACGAGCAGTACTTC.

The chain joins TRBV2 to TRBJ2-5; 8 bases line up with TRBD1. The germline V gene has CDR1 SNHLY and CDR2 FYNNEI. V dropped 7 bases and J dropped 1; count of bases not matched to a gene: 5. The CDR3 has 14 amino acids. The CDR3 region is CASKRGQGQETQYF. CDR3 DNA sequence: TGTGCCAGCAAGCGTGGACAGGGCCAAGAGACCCAGTACTTC. Together with reference TRBV2 and TRBJ2-5, the CDR3 gives the full variable domain: EPEVTQTPSHQVTQMGQEVILRCVPISNHLYFYWYRQILGQKVEFLVSFYNNEISEKSEIFDDQFSVERPDGSNFTLKIRSTKLEDSAMYFCASKRGQGQETQYFGPGTRLLVL.

The CDR3, as DNA: TGTGCCAGCAGCTTGATCCCAGGGGGCGAGGCTGGCTACACCTTC. It encodes CASSLIPGGEAGYTF. The chain uses TRBV7-9 and TRBJ1-2; 8 bases map to TRBD1. Germline V gene data show CDR1 as SEHNR and CDR2 as FQNEAQ (reference sequence). This CDR3 is built from 15 residues. J gave up 7 bases and V 3 bases, and 10 bases lay outside the gene matches.

CDR3: CASSGVNSNQPQHF. The CDR3, as DNA: TGTGCCAGCAGTGGCGTGAATAGCAATCAGCCCCAGCATTTT. This chain joins TRBV2 and TRBJ1-5; D ambiguous. The CDR3 is 14 amino acids. Germline V gene data show CDR1 as SNHLY and CDR2 as FYNNEI. The V gene lost 4 bases and the J gene lost 0 bases, with 7 bases spanning the gap. Variable domain in full (rest from reference TRBV2 and TRBJ1-5): EPEVTQTPSHQVTQMGQEVILRCVPISNHLYFYWYRQILGQKVEFLVSFYNNEISEKSEIFDDQFSVERPDGSNFTLKIRSTKLEDSAMYFCASSGVNSNQPQHFGDGTRLSIL.

V usage is TRBV12-3 or TRBV12-4 and J usage is TRBJ1-2; maybe TRBD1 (6 bases). The V end lost 4 bases, the J end lost 5 bases, and 11 bases lay between the germline ends. There are 13 residues in the CDR3. The CDR3 coding sequence is TGTGCCAGCAGTTGGGAACAGGGATATGGCTACACCTTC. Protein sequence: CASSWEQGYGYTF.

The chain links TRBV24-1 to TRBJ1-2; 10 bases fit TRBD1. The CDR3 spans 15 residues. Unmatched junction bases numbered 6, after V lost 6 bases and J lost 3 bases. In germline, CDR1 is KGHDR, CDR2 SFDVKD. The CDR3 sequence: CATSPGTGVDYGYTF. CDR3 DNA: TGTGCCACCAGTCCCGGGACAGGGGTGGACTATGGCTACACCTTC.

This chain joins TRBV21-1 and TRBJ2-7; the table's D call of TRBD1 was not tested on the DNA. TRBV21-1 is reported as a pseudogene. The CDR3 has 16 residues. The CDR3 reads CASSKLGTGETYEQYF. The CDR3 DNA is TGTGCCAGCAGCAAATTGGGGACAGGGGAGACCTACGAGCAGTACTTC.

This clone has just one count. This chain links TRBV6-2 or TRBV6-3 with TRBJ2-4, with TRBD2 matching over 10 bases. Trimming cost V 5 bases and J 11 bases; bases outside gene matches: 9. CDR1 and CDR2 from the germline V gene are MNHEY and SVGEGT. CDR3 length: 14 residues. The CDR3, as DNA: TGTGCCAGCAGTGTGGGACTAGCGCCGGGCCTTCAGTACTTC. It yields the protein CASSVGLAPGLQYF.

V is TRBV29-1 and J is TRBJ2-6; 7 bases are shared with TRBD1. J gave up 3 bases and V 6 bases, and 14 bases lay outside the gene matches. CDR3 length equals 17 residues. Per the germline V gene, CDR1 is SQVTM and CDR2 is ANQGSEA. As DNA, the CDR3 is TGCAGCGTCCTACCAATTGACAGGGTGCATGGGGCCAACGTCCTGACTTTC. It yields the protein CSVLPIDRVHGANVLTF.

The chain combines TRBV2 with TRBJ2-1; the match to TRBD2 covers 14 bases. Unmatched junction bases numbered 17, after V lost 8 bases and J lost 5 bases. This CDR3 comprises 19 residues. Germline loops: CDR1 SNHLY, CDR2 FYNNEI. The CDR3: CASWPTPGTSGRGDNEQFF. The CDR3 DNA is TGTGCCAGCTGGCCTACTCCCGGGACTAGCGGGAGAGGGGACAATGAGCAGTTCTTC.

The gene calls are TRBV5-1 and TRBJ2-1; 9 bases are a match to TRBD2. CDR1 is SGHRS and CDR2 is YFSETQ in the germline V gene. After removal of 4 bases from V and 0 bases from J, the junction contained 2 bases not matched to a gene. This CDR3 is built from 15 residues. CDR3 sequence (DNA): TGCGCCAGCAGCCTTAGCGGGAGCTCCTACAATGAGCAGTTCTTC. It codes for CASSLSGSSYNEQFF.

This sequence joins TRBV24-1 and TRBJ2-1, with 11 nucleotides matching TRBD1. This CDR3 contains 17 residues. The J segment lost 10 bases and the V segment lost 5 bases, leaving 15 bases of the junction unmatched. Germline-derived CDR1 and CDR2 are KGHDR and SFDVKD. In nucleotides, the CDR3 is TGTGCCACCAGTGCCCTTAGGGGCGGACAGGGGGCGGCGGAGCAGTTCTTC. Amino acid sequence: CATSALRGGQGAAEQFF.